This T cell receptor beta chain was recovered during a study of T cell responses to AZD1222 COVID-19 vaccine (dated by TCRdb to about 2021). Background for the entire study: TCR sequencing covered over 230 trial participants: 200 to 220 given two doses of AZD1222 and about 26 given two doses of MenACWY control vaccine. Enrollment into the trials was organized by age into subgroups of 18-55, 56-69 and 70-plus years, and those subgroups contained roughly 150, 30 and 60 TCR-sequenced participants, respectively. What the study reported, not specific to this receptor: Vaccine-associated CD4 TCRs spanned the whole spike protein, with dominant responses in regions 160-218 and 743-854. After two AZD1222 doses, both the breadth and the depth of spike-specific TCRs were significantly higher than at day 0 and than in MenACWY recipients. Because no day 14 peak-response samples were available, repertoires were characterized only after the peak T cell response. The 56-69-year group was small, and its depth increase did not reach significance, likely because of low power. Participants were mostly white British, with more females than males. The authors suggested clonal diversity may have been underestimated. Epitopes outside the regions mutated in the B.1.351 and B.1.1.7 variants were reportedly recognized by nearly half of the unique spike-specific TCRs. Conclusions about previously exposed vaccinees were limited because only 5 or 6 AZD1222 recipients were SARS-CoV-2 seropositive at baseline.

The CDR3 regions of human TCRbeta chains were subjected to immunosequencing. Concerning the study's data processing: TCRs in the repertoires were matched against a reference library of SARS-CoV-2-specific TCRs that had been generated with the MIRA antigen-specificity platform. Breadth was defined as the fraction of unique TCRs that were SARS-CoV-2-associated. Depth was defined as the fraction of total T cells that were SARS-CoV-2-associated. Using the MIRA data, each spike-specific TCR was mapped to the spike region that the TCR reacts to and placed in a CD4 or CD8 class. Log10-transformed breadth and depth values were compared by one-way ANOVA with Sidak's multiple comparisons tests. TCRdb obtained this table from immuneACCESS and retained in-frame rearrangements with V and J assigned. These tables miss some clones; where compared with another copy, unresolved V genes account for less than half of the shortfall, and the remainder is unexplained. The V and J calls and clone size are taken from that table; D and trimming were inferred from the DNA. The sample has approximately 150,000 clones on record, around 90% of them singletons. The ten largest clones capture around 1.9% of the sample.

Comment on this clone: Its antigen is unknown. No base-level quality is on record; no much larger clone is a single base apart.

The sample's time point label, in plain terms: about 28 days (+/-7) after the second vaccine dose. AZD1222 recipients with second doses at about 4 weeks or about 12 weeks were pooled, because spike-specific TCR depth and breadth did not differ between schedules. The vaccinee samples were drawn from two UK trials, COV001 and COV002, one of which was a single-blind randomized controlled phase 2/3 trial testing AZD1222 (ChAdOx1 nCoV-19) in healthy adults. Trial participant PBMC samples were collected at day 0 and day 28 after the second dose for TCRbeta chain sequencing. CDR1 MGHRA and CDR2 YSYEKL are derived from the germline V gene. Including cysteine and phenylalanine, the CDR3 has 16 amino acids. Only CDR3 DNA remains: 48 bases, in frame from the first base. The germline V and J ends show losses of 4 bases and 7 bases respectively, and no gene match explains 5 bases of the junction.

This sample comprised peripheral blood, obtained 28 days after the second AZD1222 dose. The source of this sequence is an adult who received the AZD1222 COVID-19 vaccine. This sequence uses TRBV4-1 and TRBJ2-1, with 15 bases matching TRBD2. CDR3 protein: CASSLGTSGGSNEQFF. The bases are TGCGCCAGCAGCCTCGGGACTAGCGGGGGGAGTAATGAGCAGTTCTTC.